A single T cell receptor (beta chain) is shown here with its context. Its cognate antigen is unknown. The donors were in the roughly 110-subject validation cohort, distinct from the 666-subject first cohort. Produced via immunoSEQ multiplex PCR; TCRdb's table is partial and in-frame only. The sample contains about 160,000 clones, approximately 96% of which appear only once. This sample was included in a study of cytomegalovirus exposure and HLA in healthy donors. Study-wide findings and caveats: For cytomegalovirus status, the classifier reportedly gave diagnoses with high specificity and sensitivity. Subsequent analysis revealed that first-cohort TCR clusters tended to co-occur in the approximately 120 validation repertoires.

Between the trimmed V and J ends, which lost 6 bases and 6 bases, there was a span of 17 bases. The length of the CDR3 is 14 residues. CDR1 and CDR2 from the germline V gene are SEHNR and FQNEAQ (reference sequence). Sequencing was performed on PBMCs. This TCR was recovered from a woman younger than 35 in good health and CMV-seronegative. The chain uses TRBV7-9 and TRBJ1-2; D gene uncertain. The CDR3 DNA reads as TGTGCCAGCAGACTCGCGGGTCAAAAGGATGGCTACACCTTC. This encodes CASRLAGQKDGYTF.